This T cell receptor (beta chain) came from a study of cytomegalovirus exposure and HLA in healthy donors. The germline V gene has CDR1 KGHSH and CDR2 LQKENI. The CDR3 covers 13 residues. Trimming left V 3 bases short and J 4 bases short, with 9 bases between. With 60 Vbeta and 13 Jbeta primers, the PCR was carried out. Method: immunoSEQ multiplex PCR; TCRdb's copy keeps in-frame clones and lacks some. The top ten clones hold around 2.2% of a sample with about 140,000 clones, 80% of them seen once. This receptor was obtained from a man in his thirties or forties in good health and CMV-seronegative. The chain recombines TRBV18 with TRBJ2-5; the D gene is possibly TRBD2 (6 bases). Sequenced sample: PBMCs. The CDR3 region is CASSPAGRETQYF. Written as DNA, the CDR3 is TGTGCCAGCTCACCCGCGGGGCGAGAGACCCAGTACTTC.